Below are 26 T cell receptor beta chains sequenced from a single sample in a study of shared clonotypes between healthy human individuals. Generated by immunoSEQ multiplex PCR, the TCRdb table keeps only in-frame clones and is missing some. The sample contains around 2,000,000 clones, roughly 95% of which appear only once. Terminally differentiated effector memory CD45RA+ cells were excluded from the naive CD8 cells, which were CD45RO-negative and positively selected for CCR7. Material: naive CD8+ T cells sorted from blood. Receptor source: a man aged 18 to 30 in good health.

The gene calls are TRBV4-1 and TRBJ2-5; D is unresolved. The germline CDR1 and CDR2 sequences are MGHRA and YSYEKL. Trimming cost V 0 bases and J 5 bases, with 16 bases left between them. The CDR3 loop spans 16 amino acids. The CDR3 DNA reads TGCGCCAGCAGCCAAGATCAGCCCAGACATCCGGAGACCCAGTACTTC. It translates to CASSQDQPRHPETQYF.

The V and J genes are TRBV5-1 and TRBJ2-3; either TRBD1 or TRBD2 may supply D (6 bases each). This CDR3 is built from 15 residues. The germline CDR1 and CDR2 sequences are SGHRS and YFSETQ. V was pared by 0 bases and J by 2 bases, with 10 bases between. The CDR3 here is CASSLEGGYTDTQYF. Written as DNA, the CDR3 is TGCGCCAGCAGCTTGGAGGGGGGATACACAGATACGCAGTATTTT.

This rearrangement joins TRBV6-1 to TRBJ1-1; unclear D gene. The germline V gene encodes CDR1 MNHNS and CDR2 SASEGT. The CDR3 sequence is 15 residues long. Trimming cost V 6 bases and J 0 bases, with 14 bases left between them. CDR3 loop: CASSVLRRLNTEAFF. CDR3 sequence (DNA): TGTGCCAGCAGCGTACTTCGAAGGCTGAACACTGAAGCTTTCTTT.

V and J are TRBV5-1 and TRBJ2-1, with 10 bases matching TRBD2. The CDR3 has 16 amino acids. Losses at the gene ends were 0 bases for V and 4 bases for J; bases not matched to a gene: 4. Germline V gene lookup returns CDR1 SGHRS and CDR2 YFSETQ. The CDR3 protein is CASSLATSGAYNEQFF. The CDR3 DNA follows: TGCGCCAGCAGCTTGGCCACTAGCGGGGCGTACAATGAGCAGTTCTTC.

Remarks on this clone: This specimen includes other DNA sequences encoding the same CDR3. The chain combines TRBV5-1 with TRBJ2-7; D call uncertain. CDR3 size: 13 residues. Per germline, CDR1 SGHRS and CDR2 YFSETQ. Trimming left V 0 bases short and J 2 bases short, with 6 bases between. CDR3 protein: CASSLAPTYEQYF. DNA for the CDR3: TGCGCCAGCAGCTTGGCACCAACCTACGAGCAGTACTTC. Filled out from reference TRBV5-1 and TRBJ2-7, the complete variable domain reads KAGVTQTPRYLIKTRGQQVTLSCSPISGHRSVSWYQQTPGQGLQFLFEYFSETQRNKGNFPGRFSGRQFSNSRSEMNVSTLELGDSALYLCASSLAPTYEQYFGPGTRLTVT.

J is TRBJ2-5 and V is TRBV25-1; D is uncertain. In germline, CDR1 is MGHDK, CDR2 SYGVNS. The CDR3 loop spans 15 amino acids. V shed 5 bases and J shed 3 bases, with 16 bases lying between them. CDR3 nucleotides: TGTGCCAGCAGTAAGTCGGCCGAAGTAGAAGAGACCCAGTACTTC. It yields the protein CASSKSAEVEETQYF. Filled out from reference TRBV25-1 and TRBJ2-5, the complete variable domain reads EADIYQTPRYLVIGTGKKITLECSQTMGHDKMYWYQQDPGMELHLIHYSYGVNSTEKGDLSSESTVSRIRTEHFPLTLESARPSHTSQYLCASSKSAEVEETQYFGPGTRLLVL.

This chain joins TRBV9 and TRBJ1-2; maybe TRBD1 (5 bases). Germline CDR1 and CDR2: SGDLS and YYNGEE. V shed 7 bases and J shed 8 bases, with 12 bases lying between them. The CDR3 is made up of 11 amino acids. DNA for the CDR3: TGTGCCAGCGAAGGACACGGGGGCTACACCTTC. It codes for CASEGHGGYTF. Full variable domain (outside the CDR3, taken from reference TRBV9 and TRBJ1-2): DSGVTQTPKHLITATGQRVTLRCSPRSGDLSVYWYQQSLDQGLQFLIQYYNGEERAKGNILERFSAQQFPDLHSELNLSSLELGDSALYFCASEGHGGYTFGSGTRLTVV.

This clone was seen only once. V and J are TRBV7-9 and TRBJ2-2; 7 bases are a match to TRBD2. The CDR3 spans 15 residues. CDR1 is SEHNR and CDR2 is FQNEAQ in the germline V gene (reference sequence). The ends lost 4 bases at V and 6 bases at J; junction bases unmatched: 8. The DNA of the CDR3 is TGTGCCAGCAGCTCTCCGACTAGCAGATCCGGGGAGCTGTTTTTT. As protein: CASSSPTSRSGELFF.

The chain joins TRBV4-1 to TRBJ1-5; D call uncertain. The CDR3 length is 17 residues. V lost 0 bases, J lost 1 base, and 13 bases lay in between. The germline CDR1 and CDR2 sequences are MGHRA and YSYEKL. For the CDR3, the DNA is TGCGCCAGCAGCCAAGAACCCCCATGGTCGAGCAATCAGCCCCAGCATTTT. This sequence encodes CASSQEPPWSSNQPQHF.

The gene calls are TRBV15 and TRBJ2-7, with 9 nucleotides matching TRBD1. The CDR3 is made up of 15 amino acids. CDR1 LNHNV and CDR2 YYDKDF come from the germline V gene (reference sequence). V was clipped by 3 bases and J by 4 bases; unmatched bases: 7. The CDR3 is CATSSPDRGKYEQYF. In nucleotides, the CDR3 is TGTGCCACCAGCAGCCCGGACAGGGGAAAATACGAGCAGTACTTC.

The J gene is TRBJ2-1, the V gene TRBV4-1; no clear D. Trimming removed 1 base from V and 1 base from J, with 11 bases in between. CDR3 size: 16 residues. The germline CDR1 and CDR2 sequences are MGHRA and YSYEKL. The CDR3 is CASSQVYGGSYNEQFF. The CDR3 nucleotides read TGCGCCAGCAGCCAAGTTTATGGCGGTTCCTACAATGAGCAGTTCTTC.

The gene calls are TRBV7-9 and TRBJ2-3, with 9 positions matching TRBD1. Germline V gives CDR1 SEHNR, CDR2 FQNEAQ (reference sequence). This CDR3 is 18 amino acids long. The junction had 15 bases not matched to a gene; V was cut back by 5 bases and J by 3 bases. The CDR3 reads CASSPDVRTGVHTDTQYF. As DNA, the CDR3 is TGTGCCAGCAGCCCAGATGTCCGGACAGGGGTCCATACAGATACGCAGTATTTT.

The V and J genes are TRBV7-9 and TRBJ1-1, with TRBD1 matching over 11 bases. Germline V gene sequence: CDR1 SEHNR, CDR2 FQNEAQ (reference sequence). This CDR3 spans 18 amino acids. V lost 1 base, J lost 2 bases, and 9 bases stayed unmatched. The CDR3 loop reads CASSLDPGQGDPNTEAFF. The CDR3 DNA reads as TGTGCCAGCAGCTTAGATCCGGGACAGGGGGACCCTAACACTGAAGCTTTCTTT.

J is TRBJ2-5 and V is TRBV9; TRBD1 agrees at 8 bases. Germline CDR1 is SGDLS and CDR2 is YYNGEE. V shed 4 bases, J shed 5 bases, and the junction held 10 bases outside the gene matches. This CDR3 is built from 15 residues. The chain's CDR3 is CASSPDRVTGETQYF. The CDR3 bases are TGTGCCAGCAGCCCGGACAGGGTCACAGGGGAGACCCAGTACTTC.

This clone was observed a single time. The rearrangement uses TRBV19 and TRBJ2-3; weak D call: TRBD1 (6 bases). Germline values: CDR1 LNHDA, CDR2 SQIVND (reference sequence). The CDR3 is made up of 15 amino acids. The V gene lost 4 bases and the J gene lost 1 base, with 12 bases spanning the gap. CDR3 in amino acids: CASSNTGLRTDTQYF. The CDR3 DNA reads as TGTGCCAGTAGTAATACAGGGCTCCGCACAGATACGCAGTATTTT.

Notes on this clone: Its ends do not fully match the called genes, so a read error is possible. J is TRBJ2-3 and V is TRBV2; possible D gene TRBD1, 6 bases. The CDR3 runs 10 residues. Germline CDR1 is SNHLY and CDR2 is FYNNEI. CDR3 amino acids: CASSGYYRVF. The CDR3 DNA reads TGTGCCAGCAGTGGATATTACAGGGTATTT.

V and J are TRBV4-1 and TRBJ2-3; 7 bases are shared with TRBD2. V shed 1 base and J 5 bases; nucleotides not matched to a gene: 3. Germline lookup yields CDR1 MGHRA and CDR2 YSYEKL. There are 14 residues in the CDR3. This chain's CDR3 is CASSQGWGGDTQYF. The CDR3, as DNA: TGCGCCAGCAGCCAAGGGTGGGGGGGAGATACGCAGTATTTT.

This sequence joins TRBV18 and TRBJ1-1, with 8 positions matching TRBD1. Germline CDR1 KGHSH, CDR2 LQKENI. This CDR3 region has 17 residues. V dropped 6 bases and J dropped 3; count of bases not matched to a gene: 15. The CDR3 is CASSLKDRVYLDTEAFF. CDR3 DNA sequence: TGTGCCAGCTCTCTAAAGGACAGGGTATATTTGGACACTGAAGCTTTCTTT.

Notes on this clone: Germline and junction disagree at one end, which may indicate a read error. The J gene is TRBJ2-1, the V gene TRBV7-7; 8 bases are shared with TRBD2. CDR1 is SSHAT and CDR2 is FNYEAQ in the germline V gene (reference sequence). This CDR3 contains 15 residues. The CDR3 DNA follows: TGTGCTAGCAGCTTAACAGCGGGGGCACGGAATGAGCAGTTCTTC. Translation: CASSLTAGARNEQFF.

This chain uses TRBV6-1 with TRBJ1-1; a weak D match, TRBD1 (5 bases). Germline assignment: CDR1 MNHNS and CDR2 SASEGT. The CDR3 consists of 15 residues. V was clipped by 2 bases and J by 10 bases, with 20 bases between them. The chain's CDR3 is CASSEPSGPSAGAFF. The DNA of the CDR3 is TGTGCCAGCAGTGAACCTTCGGGGCCCTCCGCGGGAGCTTTCTTT.

The gene calls are TRBV5-6 and TRBJ2-7; D gene unclear. The CDR3 is made up of 13 amino acids. V dropped 0 bases and J dropped 7 bases, with 11 bases sitting between them. Per germline, CDR1 SGHDT and CDR2 YYEEEE. This CDR3 reads CASSLGQIKEQYF. The CDR3 nucleotides read TGTGCCAGCAGCTTGGGGCAGATCAAGGAGCAGTACTTC. Complete variable domain (other parts from reference TRBV5-6 and TRBJ2-7): DAGVTQSPTHLIKTRGQQVTLRCSPKSGHDTVSWYQQALGQGPQFIFQYYEEEERQRGNFPDRFSGHQFPNYSSELNVNALLLGDSALYLCASSLGQIKEQYFGPGTRLTVT.

This sequence joins TRBV18 and TRBJ2-2; no clear D. Germline assignment: CDR1 KGHSH and CDR2 LQKENI. This CDR3 is built from 15 residues. Trimming took off 2 bases at V and 0 bases at J, with 7 bases between the two ends. The CDR3 is CASSPRAANTGELFF. For the CDR3, the DNA is TGTGCCAGCTCACCAAGGGCAGCGAACACCGGGGAGCTGTTTTTT.

This clone appeared once. V usage is TRBV18 and J usage is TRBJ2-2; D is possibly TRBD1 (6 bases). The CDR3 is 16 amino acids. The V gene's germline CDR1 is KGHSH and CDR2 LQKENI. Deletions cut 6 bases from V and 0 bases from J, with 14 bases between. The CDR3 region has the DNA TGTGCCAGCTCGGACCAGGCAGGGGCGAACACCGGGGAGCTGTTTTTT. It is translated as CASSDQAGANTGELFF.

This clone has only one observation. Other DNA variants within this sample encode the same CDR3. CDR3 coding DNA: TGTGCCAGCAGCTTAGGAACGGGGCTTTACGAGCAGTACTTC. Its protein is CASSLGTGLYEQYF. The chain employs TRBV7-9 and TRBJ2-7; D assignment may be TRBD1 or TRBD2 (5 bases each). Germline V CDR1 and CDR2: SEHNR, FQNEAQ (reference sequence). The CDR3 is 14 residues long. The V end lost 1 base, the J end lost 4 bases, and 11 bases lay between the germline ends.

V gene TRBV4-1 combines with J gene TRBJ2-1; 7 nucleotides align to TRBD2. Germline V gives CDR1 MGHRA, CDR2 YSYEKL. The junction had 12 bases not matched to a gene; V was cut back by 0 bases and J by 4 bases. This CDR3 is built from 18 residues. The DNA of the CDR3 is TGCGCCAGCAGCCAAGATGCATTTCCGGGAGGCCCTTACAATGAGCAGTTCTTC. Encoded protein: CASSQDAFPGGPYNEQFF.

The rearrangement joins TRBV10-2 to TRBJ2-7; D is undetermined. In germline, CDR1 is WSHSY, CDR2 SAAADI. This CDR3 has 13 residues. The germline V and J ends were trimmed by 9 bases and 2 bases, with 14 bases remaining between them. CDR3 sequence reads: CASSYGPTYEQYF. The CDR3 DNA reads as TGCGCCAGTAGTTACGGACCCACCTACGAGCAGTACTTC.